This T cell receptor (beta chain) was sequenced in a study of shared T cell receptors in the human thymus. The CDR3 extends over 17 amino acids. Per germline, CDR1 LNHNV and CDR2 YYDKDF (reference sequence). V lost 0 bases, J lost 2 bases, and 14 bases lay in between. Clones were read by immunoSEQ multiplex PCR, and TCRdb kept only the in-frame ones, dropping some. The table includes 700,000 to 750,000 clones, approximately 85% detected once. This same sample was also part of a study on human thymus T cells. From that second work: Congenital heart defects were the reason for the corrective surgery that the donors, healthy Finnish infants, were having. Thymic as well as blood repertoires seemed to favor certain V and J genes unevenly. Overlap was high between thymic repertoires from unrelated individuals, as reported in related research.

The sequence derives from a girl less than two years old with a congenital heart defect. Sample: thymocytes. This chain uses TRBV15 with TRBJ2-1; D uncertain. In nucleotides, the CDR3 is TGTGCCACCAGCAGAGATCTCATCAGAGAGGCCTACAATGAGCAGTTCTTC. Protein sequence: CATSRDLIREAYNEQFF. Complete variable domain (other parts from reference TRBV15 and TRBJ2-1): DAMVIQNPRYQVTQFGKPVTLSCSQTLNHNVMYWYQQKSSQAPKLLFHYYDKDFNNEADTPDNFQSRRPNTSFCFLDIRSPGLGDTAMYLCATSRDLIREAYNEQFFGPGTRLTVL.